The present entry profiles one TCR beta chain with its context. Deletions cut 4 bases from V and 5 bases from J, with 20 bases between. The CDR3 length is 17 residues. Germline V gives CDR1 MNHNS, CDR2 SASEGT. Primers included in the PCR were 60 Vbeta and 13 Jbeta primers. The authors' processing: The count from a later analysis was about 80 million unique TCR beta chains, some 11 million of them shared. Using immunoSEQ multiplex PCR, the repertoire was profiled, and TCRdb retains in-frame clones only, with some absent. V, J and clone size reflect that table, while D and trimming were determined from the DNA. The repertoire has 85,000 to 130,000 clones, 75% of them found once; the top ten carry approximately 2.8%. The data originate from a study of cytomegalovirus exposure and HLA in healthy donors. Everyone who donated was a healthy bone marrow donor.

The specimen sequenced was PBMCs. The receptor comes from a male donor in good health and CMV-seropositive. V gene TRBV6-1 combines with J gene TRBJ1-4; D may be TRBD1 (6 bases). DNA of the CDR3: TGTGCCAGCAGTGCCGGGGCGCCGACAGGAGTAAATGAAAAACTGTTTTTT. Its protein product is CASSAGAPTGVNEKLFF.